This T cell receptor (beta chain) comes out of a study of blood T cell repertoires in COVID-19. Study context: COVID-19 samples collected from the United States, Italy and Spain covered acute and convalescent phases. In each case, the material was cDNA or gDNA derived from T cells, B-cell-depleted T cells, or PBMCs.

In the study's own analysis: Amplification with reference gene primers provided the estimates of nucleated cell counts. The method was immunoSEQ multiplex PCR; TCRdb's version includes in-frame clones alone and lacks a portion of them. The D gene and trimming were derived from the DNA, and the V and J assignments and clone size from that table. The table lists more than 70,000 clones, roughly 85% of them singletons. Trimming at V came to 6 bases and at J to 10 bases, leaving 17 bases not matched to a gene. Germline CDR1 is WSHSY and CDR2 is SAAADI. The CDR3 covers 16 residues. The clonotype originates from a man in his sixties with acute or convalescent COVID-19. Specimen: peripheral blood. The V and J genes are TRBV10-2 and TRBJ1-1, with 10 bases identical to TRBD1. This CDR3 is CASRVWDRGYDLGAFF. The CDR3 DNA sequence: TGCGCCAGCAGAGTTTGGGACAGGGGCTACGACCTAGGAGCTTTCTTT.